The 18 T cell receptor beta chains below all came from one sample that was sequenced in a study of T cell responses to AZD1222 COVID-19 vaccine. Sequenced by immunoSEQ multiplex PCR; TCRdb stores in-frame clones only, minus some. This table holds approximately 150,000 clones, over 90% found once. This material consisted of peripheral blood, taken on day 0 of AZD1222 vaccination. These receptors were taken from an adult in good health.

CDR3 coding DNA: TGTGCCAGCCGGGGGGCGGCCCAGTACTTC. Its translation is CASRGAAQYF. The V call is TRBV2, the J call TRBJ2-5; possibly TRBD2 for D (7 bases). Trimming stripped 8 bases from V and 9 bases from J, with 10 bases between. The CDR3 length is 10 residues. Germline CDR1 SNHLY, CDR2 FYNNEI.

The chain employs TRBV5-4 and TRBJ1-3; D may be TRBD1 (6 bases). From germline, CDR1 is SGHNT and CDR2 YYREEE (reference sequence). The CDR3 extends over 19 amino acids. V was clipped by 0 bases and J by 0 bases, with 19 bases between them. The CDR3 bases are TGTGCCAGCAGCTTGGCCCCTTTTCGGACAGCCAACTCTGGAAACACCATATATTTT. Amino acids: CASSLAPFRTANSGNTIYF. Together with reference TRBV5-4 and TRBJ1-3, the CDR3 gives the full variable domain: ETGVTQSPTHLIKTRGQQVTLRCSSQSGHNTVSWYQQALGQGPQFIFQYYREEENGRGNFPPRFSGLQFPNYSSELNVNALELDDSALYLCASSLAPFRTANSGNTIYFGEGSWLTVV.

The rearrangement links TRBV29-1 to TRBJ1-3; unclear D gene. This CDR3 region has 13 residues. V was shortened by 4 bases and J by 1 base, with 8 bases between the two germline ends. Germline V CDR1 and CDR2: SQVTM, ANQGSEA. The CDR3 region is CSVVSESGNTIYF. DNA of the CDR3: TGCAGCGTTGTTTCTGAGTCTGGAAACACCATATATTTT.

The V and J genes are TRBV6-2 or TRBV6-3 and TRBJ2-7, with no clear D. V gave up 6 bases and J gave up 5 bases, with 11 bases separating them. Per germline, CDR1 MNHEY and CDR2 SVGEGT. This CDR3 is 12 amino acids long. The CDR3 DNA sequence: TGTGCCAGCAGCAAAGTAGAGGACGAGCAGTACTTC. Translating gives CASSKVEDEQYF.

The chain recombines TRBV30 with TRBJ1-6, with D maybe TRBD1 (5 bases). CDR1 GTSNPN and CDR2 SVGIG come from the germline V gene (reference sequence). Trimming left V 4 bases short and J 11 bases short, with 12 bases between. The CDR3 runs to 12 residues. As DNA, the CDR3 is TGTGCCTGGACCCCCGGGACTACACCCCTCCACTTT. Its translation is CAWTPGTTPLHF.

The rearrangement links TRBV7-2 to TRBJ1-4; TRBD1 agrees at 8 bases. Germline CDR1 and CDR2: SGHTA and FQGNSA. The trim removed 5 bases at V and 7 bases at J, leaving 6 bases unmatched. The CDR3 has 14 amino acids. CDR3 DNA sequence: TGTGCCAGCAGCCTCAGGGGGCAGATTGAAAAACTGTTTTTT. This sequence encodes CASSLRGQIEKLFF.

This chain connects TRBV30 to TRBJ1-2; 11 bases match TRBD1. From germline, CDR1 is GTSNPN and CDR2 SVGIG (reference sequence). The J segment lost 4 bases and the V segment lost 7 bases, leaving 8 bases of the junction unmatched. The CDR3 spans 14 residues. CDR3 region: CASDRGRRSYGYTF. The CDR3 DNA reads TGTGCCTCGGACAGGGGGCGCCGTTCCTATGGCTACACCTTC.

The V gene is TRBV19, the J gene TRBJ2-7; D gene unclear. The V gene's germline CDR1 is LNHDA and CDR2 SQIVND (reference sequence). The length of the CDR3 is 13 residues. V gave up 7 bases and J gave up 3 bases, with 13 bases separating them. The CDR3 region is CASKNLDDYEQYF. Here the CDR3 DNA reads TGTGCCAGTAAGAACCTGGACGACTACGAGCAGTACTTC.

The gene calls are TRBV6-2 or TRBV6-3 and TRBJ1-1; no clear D. Per the germline V gene, CDR1 is MNHEY and CDR2 is SVGEGT. The ends were cut back, 0 bases at V and 7 bases at J, with 15 bases in the middle. The CDR3 covers 15 residues. CDR3 nucleotide sequence: TGTGCCAGCAGTTACTCGAACATCGCGGGGATTGAAGCTTTCTTT. Translated, it gives CASSYSNIAGIEAFF.

This rearrangement joins TRBV7-9 to TRBJ1-5, with a weak D call TRBD1 (5 bases). The CDR3 contains 13 residues. The V gene's germline CDR1 is SEHNR and CDR2 FQNEAQ (reference sequence). V shed 1 base and J shed 7 bases, with 8 bases lying between them. The CDR3 coding sequence is TGTGCCAGCAGCTTAGTCGGGACCCAGCCCCAGCATTTT. It codes for CASSLVGTQPQHF.

This sequence joins TRBV19 and TRBJ1-3; D gene uncertain. The CDR3 contains 14 residues. The V gene's germline CDR1 is LNHDA and CDR2 SQIVND (reference sequence). With 8 bases removed from V and 0 bases from J, the gap between germline ends came to 11 bases. This CDR3 is CASGQLPSGNTIYF. The CDR3 coding sequence is TGTGCCAGTGGCCAGCTCCCCTCTGGAAACACCATATATTTT. Filled out from reference TRBV19 and TRBJ1-3, the complete variable domain reads DGGITQSPKYLFRKEGQNVTLSCEQNLNHDAMYWYRQDPGQGLRLIYYSQIVNDFQKGDIAEGYSVSREKKESFPLTVTSAQKNPTAFYLCASGQLPSGNTIYFGEGSWLTVV.

This rearrangement joins TRBV7-9 to TRBJ2-3, with 13 nucleotides matching TRBD2. V gave up 6 bases and J gave up 2 bases; unmatched junction bases: 5. The CDR3 contains 16 residues. Germline V gene data show CDR1 as SEHNR and CDR2 as FQNEAQ (reference sequence). The CDR3 sequence: CASSTTSGGATDTQYF. The CDR3 DNA follows: TGTGCCAGCAGTACAACTAGCGGGGGGGCCACAGATACGCAGTATTTT.

The chain employs TRBV30 and TRBJ1-3; D is uncertain. The germline gives CDR1 GTSNPN, CDR2 SVGIG (reference sequence). The length of the CDR3 is 13 residues. V was shortened by 2 bases and J by 5 bases, with 10 bases between the two germline ends. The CDR3 region is CAWSSPNRNTIYF. Written as DNA, the CDR3 is TGTGCCTGGAGTTCCCCCAATCGAAACACCATATATTTT.

V is TRBV7-9 and J is TRBJ1-1; D is uncertain. This CDR3 region has 14 residues. The V end lost 3 bases, the J end lost 1 base, and 9 bases lay between the germline ends. The germline gives CDR1 SEHNR, CDR2 FQNEAQ (reference sequence). The CDR3 sequence is CASSFPRGNTEAFF. The DNA for the CDR3 is TGTGCCAGCAGCTTCCCCCGGGGGAACACTGAAGCTTTCTTT.

This clone was detected only a few times. This rearrangement joins TRBV5-6 to TRBJ1-3, with D perhaps TRBD1 (6 bases). This CDR3 region has 17 residues. Per germline, CDR1 SGHDT and CDR2 YYEEEE. Trimming removed 4 bases at V and 0 bases at J, with 17 bases between. The CDR3 DNA reads as TGTGCCAGCAGCCTGACAGGCCCATCCTTCTCTGGAAACACCATATATTTT. Translated, it gives CASSLTGPSFSGNTIYF.

The V gene is TRBV28, the J gene TRBJ1-3; D not certain. The V gene's germline CDR1 is MDHEN and CDR2 SYDVKM. V was clipped by 2 bases and J by 0 bases, with 8 bases between them. The CDR3 covers 15 residues. CDR3: CASSLMGSSGNTIYF. The CDR3 region has the DNA TGTGCCAGCAGTTTAATGGGGTCCTCTGGAAACACCATATATTTT.

This chain connects TRBV7-9 to TRBJ2-1; TRBD2 aligns across 12 bases. V lost 7 bases, J lost 6 bases, and 7 bases stayed unmatched. Germline CDR1 SEHNR, CDR2 FQNEAQ (reference sequence). CDR3 length equals 15 residues. CDR3 residues: CASTNPLAGGNEQFF. The CDR3 coding sequence is TGTGCCAGCACCAATCCACTAGCGGGAGGCAATGAGCAGTTCTTC.

J is TRBJ2-2 and V is TRBV3-1 (or the pseudogene TRBV3-2); D remains ambiguous. In germline, CDR1 is LGHDT, CDR2 YNNKEL (reference sequence). The V and J ends lost 7 bases and 1 base respectively, with 7 bases between them. The length of the CDR3 is 13 residues. This chain's CDR3 is CASIARNTGELFF. Here the CDR3 DNA reads TGTGCCAGCATCGCAAGGAACACCGGGGAGCTGTTTTTT.